This T cell receptor (beta chain) came from a study of cytomegalovirus exposure and HLA in healthy donors. Study in general: Early release data held roughly 90 million unique TCRs from HLA-typed donors. Most donors, less than 85% of over 300 genotyped, fell in the Caucasian-associated ancestry cluster. Study results and caveats: In vitro, a few CMV-associated chains proved specific for CMV antigens.

V was pared by 0 bases and J by 7 bases, with 14 bases between. The V gene's germline CDR1 is SGDLS and CDR2 YYNGEE. The CDR3 totals 15 residues. PCR employed 60 Vbeta and 13 Jbeta primers. The method was immunoSEQ multiplex PCR; TCRdb's version includes in-frame clones alone and lacks a portion of them. The table records 250,000 or so clones, 85% to 95% of them present only once. Turning to this clone: Its antigen is currently unknown.

The sequenced sample consisted of PBMCs. This TCR was sampled from a girl aged 2-10 years in good health and CMV-seronegative. The chain employs TRBV9 and TRBJ2-1, with D perhaps TRBD1 (7 bases). CDR3 coding DNA: TGTGCCAGCAGCGTAGGACTAGGGGGCGGGAATGAGCAGTTCTTC. Its protein product is CASSVGLGGGNEQFF.